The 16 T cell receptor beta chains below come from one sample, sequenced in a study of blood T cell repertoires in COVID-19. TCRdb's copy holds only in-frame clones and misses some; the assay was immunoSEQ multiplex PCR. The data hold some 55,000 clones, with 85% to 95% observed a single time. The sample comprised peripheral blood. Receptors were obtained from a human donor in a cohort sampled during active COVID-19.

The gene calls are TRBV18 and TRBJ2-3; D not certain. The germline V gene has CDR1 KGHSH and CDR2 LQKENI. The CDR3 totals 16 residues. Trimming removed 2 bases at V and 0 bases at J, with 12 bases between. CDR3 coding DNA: TGTGCCAGCTCACCAGCGATAACCCCTAGCACAGATACGCAGTATTTT. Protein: CASSPAITPSTDTQYF.

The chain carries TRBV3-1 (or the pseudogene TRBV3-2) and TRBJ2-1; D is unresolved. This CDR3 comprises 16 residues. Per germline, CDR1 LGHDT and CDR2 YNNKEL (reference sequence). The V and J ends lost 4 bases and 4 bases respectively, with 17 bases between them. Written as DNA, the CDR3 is TGTGCCAGCAGCCGATCTCTCCCCCAGGTTTACAATGAGCAGTTCTTC. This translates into CASSRSLPQVYNEQFF.

The CDR3 region is CASITGVSFGGYTF. The CDR3 bases are TGTGCCAGCATTACCGGGGTCAGTTTCGGTGGCTACACCTTC. The chain links TRBV28 to TRBJ1-2; D is ambiguous. Trimming took off 7 bases at V and 7 bases at J, with 19 bases between the two ends. From germline, CDR1 is MDHEN and CDR2 SYDVKM. The CDR3 runs 14 residues.

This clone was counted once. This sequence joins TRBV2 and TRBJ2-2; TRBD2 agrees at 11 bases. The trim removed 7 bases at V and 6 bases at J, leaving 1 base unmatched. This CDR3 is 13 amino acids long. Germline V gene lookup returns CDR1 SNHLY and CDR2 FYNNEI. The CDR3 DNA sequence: TGTGCCAGCACTAGCGGGAGGTCCGGGGAGCTGTTTTTT. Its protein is CASTSGRSGELFF.

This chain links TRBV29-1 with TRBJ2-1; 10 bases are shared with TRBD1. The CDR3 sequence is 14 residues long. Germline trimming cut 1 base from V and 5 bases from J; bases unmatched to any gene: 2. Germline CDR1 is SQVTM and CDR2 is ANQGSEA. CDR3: CSVEVGTGDNEQFF. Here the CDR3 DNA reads TGCAGCGTTGAAGTGGGGACAGGGGACAATGAGCAGTTCTTC.

The CDR3 spells CSVTGQYNEQFF. CDR3 in DNA: TGCAGCGTTACGGGACAGTACAATGAGCAGTTCTTC. V and J are TRBV29-1 and TRBJ2-1; 7 bases align to TRBD1. This CDR3 is 12 amino acids long. Per the germline V gene, CDR1 is SQVTM and CDR2 is ANQGSEA. V lost 5 bases and J lost 4; bases outside the gene matches: 2.

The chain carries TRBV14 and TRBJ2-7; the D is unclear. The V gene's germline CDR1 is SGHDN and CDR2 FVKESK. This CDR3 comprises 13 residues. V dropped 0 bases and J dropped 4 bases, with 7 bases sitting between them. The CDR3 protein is CASSQDARYEQYV. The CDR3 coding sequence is TGTGCCAGCAGCCAAGATGCCCGGTACGAGCAGTACGTC.

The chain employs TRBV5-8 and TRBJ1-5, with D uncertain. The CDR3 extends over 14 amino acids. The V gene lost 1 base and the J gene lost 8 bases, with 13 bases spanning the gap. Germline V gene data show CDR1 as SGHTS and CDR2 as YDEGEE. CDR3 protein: CASSLIRTGKPQHF. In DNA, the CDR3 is TGTGCCAGCAGCTTGATCCGGACGGGGAAGCCCCAGCATTTT.

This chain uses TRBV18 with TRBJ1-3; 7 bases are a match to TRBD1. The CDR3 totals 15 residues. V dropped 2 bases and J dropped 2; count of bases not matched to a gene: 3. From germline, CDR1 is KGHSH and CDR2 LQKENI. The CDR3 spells CASSPTTGTGNTIYF. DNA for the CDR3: TGTGCCAGCTCACCAACGACAGGGACTGGAAACACCATATATTTT.

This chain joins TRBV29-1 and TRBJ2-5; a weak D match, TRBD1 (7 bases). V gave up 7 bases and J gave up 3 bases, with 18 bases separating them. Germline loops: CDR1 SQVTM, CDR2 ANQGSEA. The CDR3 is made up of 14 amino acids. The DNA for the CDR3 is TGCAGCGCCAGGGGGGCAGGGCCGGAAGAGACCCAGTACTTC. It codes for CSARGAGPEETQYF.

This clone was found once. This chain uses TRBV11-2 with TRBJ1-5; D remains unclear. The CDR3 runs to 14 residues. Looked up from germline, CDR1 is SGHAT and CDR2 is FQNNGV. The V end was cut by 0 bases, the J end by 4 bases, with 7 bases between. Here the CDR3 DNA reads TGTGCCAGCAGCTTAGAGGGCGGGAATCAGCCCCAGCATTTT. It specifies CASSLEGGNQPQHF.

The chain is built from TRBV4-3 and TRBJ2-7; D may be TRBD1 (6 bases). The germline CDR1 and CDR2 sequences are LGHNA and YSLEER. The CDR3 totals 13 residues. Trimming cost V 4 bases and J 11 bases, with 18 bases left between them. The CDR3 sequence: CASSPQGGAPKYV. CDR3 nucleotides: TGCGCCAGCAGCCCCCAAGGGGGTGCCCCGAAGTACGTC.

CDR3 region: CASSDPGGWSYEQYV. In nucleotides, the CDR3 is TGTGCCAGCAGTGACCCGGGGGGATGGAGCTACGAGCAGTACGTC. The chain is built from TRBV6-1 and TRBJ2-7, with 7 positions matching TRBD2. The CDR3 sequence is 15 residues long. The ends lost 3 bases at V and 3 bases at J; junction bases unmatched: 8. The germline V gene encodes CDR1 MNHNS and CDR2 SASEGT.

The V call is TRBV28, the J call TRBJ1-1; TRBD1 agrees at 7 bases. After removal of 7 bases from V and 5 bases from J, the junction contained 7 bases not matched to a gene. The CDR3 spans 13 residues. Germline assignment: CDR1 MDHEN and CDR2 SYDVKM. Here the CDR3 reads CASNPQGLTEAFF. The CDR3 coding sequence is TGTGCCAGCAATCCACAGGGGTTGACTGAAGCTTTCTTT.

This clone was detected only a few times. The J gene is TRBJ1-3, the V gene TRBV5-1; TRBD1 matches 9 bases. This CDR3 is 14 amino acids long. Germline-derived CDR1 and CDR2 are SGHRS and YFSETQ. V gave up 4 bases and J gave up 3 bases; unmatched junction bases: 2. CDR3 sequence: CASSRTGDGNTIYF. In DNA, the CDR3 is TGCGCCAGCAGCCGGACAGGGGATGGAAACACCATATATTTT.

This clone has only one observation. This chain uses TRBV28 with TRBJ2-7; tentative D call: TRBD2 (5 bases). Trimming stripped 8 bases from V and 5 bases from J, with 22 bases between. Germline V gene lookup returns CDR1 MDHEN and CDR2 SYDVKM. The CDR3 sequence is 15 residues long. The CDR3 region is CASSRAGERSDEQYF. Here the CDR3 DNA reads TGTGCCAGCTCTCGGGCCGGGGAGCGATCCGACGAGCAGTACTTC.